The 25 T cell receptor beta chains below all came from one sample that was sequenced in a study of blood T cell repertoires in COVID-19. Some clones are missing from TCRdb's copy, which holds only in-frame ones; the method was immunoSEQ multiplex PCR. This table holds some 62,000 clones, about 80% found once. The sequenced sample was peripheral blood. These receptors were collected from a man in his sixties with COVID-19, enrolled during active disease.

This clone was recorded a few times. This chain links TRBV11-3 with TRBJ1-6; 8 nucleotides align to TRBD1. V gave up 6 bases and J gave up 6 bases; unmatched junction bases: 4. This CDR3 has 14 residues. The germline V gene encodes CDR1 SGHNT and CDR2 YENEEA. DNA of the CDR3: TGTGCCAGCAGGTCTACAGGGGGTAATTCACCCCTCCACTTT. Translation: CASRSTGGNSPLHF. The whole variable domain, remainder taken from reference TRBV11-3 and TRBJ1-6, is EAGVVQSPRYKIIEKKQPVAFWCNPISGHNTLYWYLQNLGQGPELLIRYENEEAVDDSQLPKDRFSAERLKGVDSTLKIQPAELGDSAVYLCASRSTGGNSPLHFGNGTRLTVT.

In this sample, this clone turned up a few times. V gene TRBV2 combines with J gene TRBJ2-1; D may be TRBD1 (5 bases). CDR3 size: 17 residues. Trimming took 6 bases from V and 2 from J, leaving 20 bases between them. Per germline, CDR1 SNHLY and CDR2 FYNNEI. The CDR3 region has the DNA TGTGCCAGCAGAGGACATCTTAGAGAAGGGGCCTACAATGAGCAGTTCTTC. This gives the protein CASRGHLREGAYNEQFF.

This chain uses TRBV28 with TRBJ2-7, with D possibly TRBD1 on 8 matching bases. V lost 9 bases and J 3 bases, leaving 18 bases between the germline ends. Germline CDR1 is MDHEN and CDR2 is SYDVKM. This CDR3 is 14 amino acids long. The CDR3 bases are TGTGCCAGTTGCAACACAGGGGGGGTCTACGAGCAGTACTTC. Translation: CASCNTGGVYEQYF. Using reference TRBV28 and TRBJ2-7 for the parts outside the CDR3, the full variable domain is DVKVTQSSRYLVKRTGEKVFLECVQDMDHENMFWYRQDPGLGLRLIYFSYDVKMKEKGDIPEGYSVSREKKERFSLILESASTNQTSMYLCASCNTGGVYEQYFGPGTRLTVT.

The sample holds many counts of this clone. The chain recombines TRBV19 with TRBJ2-1, with D tentatively TRBD2 (6 bases). The CDR3 has 13 amino acids. V lost 5 bases, J lost 10 bases, and 15 bases lay in between. Per the germline V gene, CDR1 is LNHDA and CDR2 is SQIVND (reference sequence). CDR3 sequence (DNA): TGTGCCAGTAGTTTGGGACTTTCAAGGGAGCAGTTCTTC. The encoded protein is CASSLGLSREQFF.

The J gene is TRBJ1-4, the V gene TRBV7-9, with 7 positions matching TRBD1. Losses at the gene ends were 5 bases for V and 7 bases for J; bases not matched to a gene: 7. CDR1 and CDR2 from the germline V gene are SEHNR and FQNEAQ (reference sequence). The CDR3 has 14 residues. CDR3 sequence reads: CASSQTGRGEKLFF. In DNA, the CDR3 is TGTGCCAGCAGCCAGACAGGGCGGGGTGAAAAACTGTTTTTT.

The chain has TRBV6-1 and TRBJ2-1, with 11 bases aligning to TRBD2. Germline V gives CDR1 MNHNS, CDR2 SASEGT. Trimming at V came to 2 bases and at J to 5 bases, leaving 8 bases not matched to a gene. The CDR3 sequence is 17 residues long. CDR3: CASSEKASGRSNNEQFF. DNA for the CDR3: TGTGCCAGCAGTGAAAAGGCTAGCGGGAGGAGTAACAATGAGCAGTTCTTC.

This chain joins TRBV7-6 and TRBJ2-3, with a possible D match to TRBD1 (5 bases). Germline V gives CDR1 SGHVS, CDR2 FNYEAQ. V was shortened by 1 base and J by 0 bases, with 8 bases between the two germline ends. CDR3 size: 15 residues. The CDR3 DNA follows: TGTGCCAGCAGCTTAGGACAGACTAGCACAGATACGCAGTATTTT. It is translated as CASSLGQTSTDTQYF.

This clone was counted once. This rearrangement joins TRBV6-5 to TRBJ2-5; 8 bases match TRBD1. The CDR3 is 13 amino acids. Per the germline V gene, CDR1 is MNHEY and CDR2 is SVGAGI. The V gene end was trimmed by 10 bases and the J gene end by 5 bases; junction bases not matched to a gene: 9. CDR3 amino acids: CATDQGARETQYF. CDR3 sequence (DNA): TGTGCCACCGACCAGGGGGCGCGGGAGACCCAGTACTTC.

The chain links TRBV5-1 to TRBJ1-1; 12 nucleotides agree with TRBD1. Trimming at V came to 4 bases and at J to 5 bases, leaving 12 bases not matched to a gene. CDR3 length: 17 amino acids. Germline loops: CDR1 SGHRS, CDR2 YFSETQ. CDR3 sequence (DNA): TGCGCCAGCAGCCTTAATCCGGGACAGGGGGCTTTGACTGAAGCTTTCTTT. This translates into CASSLNPGQGALTEAFF.

The chain is built from TRBV6-5 and TRBJ2-2; D is perhaps TRBD2 (5 bases). Germline CDR1 and CDR2: MNHEY and SVGAGI. The CDR3 contains 11 residues. Trimming took 5 bases from V and 8 from J, leaving 6 bases between them. CDR3 region: CASSREGELFF. The CDR3 region has the DNA TGTGCCAGCAGTAGGGAGGGGGAGCTGTTTTTT.

The rearrangement uses TRBV10-3 and TRBJ2-2; TRBD2 aligns across 11 bases. Trimming took 5 bases from V and 7 from J; bases not matched to a gene: 15. The CDR3 spans 18 residues. Per the germline V gene, CDR1 is ENHRY and CDR2 is SYGVKD. CDR3 DNA: TGTGCCATCAGTCACCCTTCATTCACTAGCGGGAGTTTCGGGGAGCTGTTTTTT. Translating it yields CAISHPSFTSGSFGELFF.

This clone showed up many times. This chain uses TRBV5-1 with TRBJ2-1; TRBD2 agrees at 11 bases. The CDR3 sequence is 16 residues long. The germline CDR1 and CDR2 sequences are SGHRS and YFSETQ. The V segment lost 4 bases and the J segment 0 bases; nucleotides outside the gene matches: 3. The CDR3 spells CASSTSGGSSYNEQFF. For the CDR3, the DNA is TGCGCCAGCAGCACTAGCGGGGGAAGCTCCTACAATGAGCAGTTCTTC. The complete variable domain, with remaining parts taken from reference TRBV5-1 and TRBJ2-1, reads KAGVTQTPRYLIKTRGQQVTLSCSPISGHRSVSWYQQTPGQGLQFLFEYFSETQRNKGNFPGRFSGRQFSNSRSEMNVSTLELGDSALYLCASSTSGGSSYNEQFFGPGTRLTVL.

CDR3 protein: CASSVPRGVAPQETQYF. For the CDR3, the DNA is TGTGCCAGCAGCGTACCCCGGGGGGTAGCGCCTCAAGAGACCCAGTACTTC. This chain connects TRBV7-9 to TRBJ2-5, with 7 positions matching TRBD2. After removal of 5 bases from V and 2 bases from J, the junction contained 14 bases not matched to a gene. This CDR3 has 17 residues. The germline V gene encodes CDR1 SEHNR and CDR2 FQNEAQ (reference sequence).

The chain joins TRBV5-1 to TRBJ2-4, with TRBD1 identical over 7 bases. CDR1 and CDR2 (germline): SGHRS, YFSETQ. V lost 0 bases and J lost 2; bases outside the gene matches: 2. The CDR3 spans 15 residues. CDR3 loop: CASSLEGGSKNIQYF. In nucleotides, the CDR3 is TGCGCCAGCAGCTTGGAAGGGGGCTCCAAAAACATTCAGTACTTC.

The rearrangement uses TRBV7-7 and TRBJ1-5; 10 bases map to TRBD1. Per germline, CDR1 SSHAT and CDR2 FNYEAQ (reference sequence). The CDR3 totals 15 residues. Trimming removed 5 bases from V and 6 bases from J; junction bases left unmatched: 7. CDR3 bases: TGTGCCAGCAGCGTACCGGGACAGGGGTTTCAGCCCCAGCATTTT. Its protein product is CASSVPGQGFQPQHF. Variable domain in full (rest from reference TRBV7-7 and TRBJ1-5): GAGVSQSPRYKVTKRGQDVTLRCDPISSHATLYWYQQALGQGPEFLTYFNYEAQPDKSGLPSDRFSAERPEGSISTLTIQRTEQRDSAMYRCASSVPGQGFQPQHFGDGTRLSIL.

V is TRBV5-6 and J is TRBJ2-5; D is perhaps TRBD2 (6 bases). The CDR3 loop spans 13 amino acids. Trimming took off 2 bases at V and 2 bases at J, with 7 bases between the two ends. The germline CDR1 and CDR2 sequences are SGHDT and YYEEEE. CDR3 protein: CASSFGGQETQYF. The CDR3 DNA follows: TGTGCCAGCAGCTTTGGGGGGCAAGAGACCCAGTACTTC.

CDR3 nucleotides: TGTGCCAGCAGCGATACAGGGGCGGCGACCCAGTACTTC. Amino acid sequence: CASSDTGAATQYF. This chain links TRBV2 with TRBJ2-5; 7 nucleotides line up with TRBD1. Per the germline V gene, CDR1 is SNHLY and CDR2 is FYNNEI. CDR3 size: 13 residues. Unmatched junction bases numbered 8, after V lost 6 bases and J lost 7 bases.

The chain is built from TRBV11-3 and TRBJ2-2; weak D call: TRBD2 (7 bases). The V gene's germline CDR1 is SGHNT and CDR2 YENEEA. Trimming left V 2 bases short and J 2 bases short, with 9 bases between. This CDR3 spans 15 amino acids. CDR3 in DNA: TGTGCCAGCAGCTTACGGGGGGCCAACACCGGGGAGCTGTTTTTT. Translation gives CASSLRGANTGELFF.

There are a few counts of this clone. The chain employs TRBV5-1 and TRBJ1-3, with D perhaps matching TRBD1 (5 bases). Trimming left V 4 bases short and J 2 bases short, with 13 bases between. Germline lookup yields CDR1 SGHRS and CDR2 YFSETQ. This CDR3 has 15 residues. The CDR3 sequence: CASSEDAGPGNTIYF. For the CDR3, the DNA is TGCGCCAGCAGCGAAGATGCAGGGCCTGGAAACACCATATATTTT.

The chain joins TRBV10-3 to TRBJ2-5; maybe TRBD2 (7 bases). Germline V gives CDR1 ENHRY, CDR2 SYGVKD. This CDR3 spans 17 amino acids. Trimming took off 6 bases at V and 5 bases at J, with 25 bases between the two ends. The CDR3 is CAISQGRRESDSETQYF. The CDR3 DNA follows: TGTGCCATCAGCCAGGGGAGGCGGGAGAGTGATTCGGAGACCCAGTACTTC.

This chain joins TRBV7-3 and TRBJ2-2, with 7 bases aligning to TRBD2. V trimming: 4 bases; J trimming: 2 bases; junction bases outside the gene matches: 10. Per germline, CDR1 SGHTA and CDR2 FQGTGA. CDR3 length equals 17 residues. The CDR3 is CASSSPGAGENTGELFF. The CDR3 bases are TGTGCCAGCAGCTCCCCCGGGGCGGGGGAAAACACCGGGGAGCTGTTTTTT.

There are a few counts of this clone. The chain carries TRBV14 and TRBJ2-2, with 12 bases fitting TRBD2. This CDR3 has 16 amino acids. The junction had 7 bases not matched to a gene; V was cut back by 4 bases and J by 7 bases. CDR1 is SGHDN, CDR2 FVKESK, per germline. In DNA form, the CDR3 reads TGTGCCAGCAGCCGTCTAGCGGGGGGGCGTCGCGGGGAGCTGTTTTTT. Amino acid sequence: CASSRLAGGRRGELFF. Using reference TRBV14 and TRBJ2-2 for the parts outside the CDR3, the full variable domain is EAGVTQFPSHSVIEKGQTVTLRCDPISGHDNLYWYRRVMGKEIKFLLHFVKESKQDESGMPNNRFLAERTGGTYSTLKVQPAELEDSGVYFCASSRLAGGRRGELFFGEGSRLTVL.

The chain employs TRBV7-9 and TRBJ2-7; TRBD2 is a possible D gene (5 bases). The CDR3 runs to 13 residues. Germline CDR1 and CDR2: SEHNR and FQNEAQ (reference sequence). V was trimmed by 10 bases and J by 3 bases, leaving 16 bases between them. CDR3 protein: CATGMETIYEQYF. The CDR3 nucleotides read TGTGCCACCGGGATGGAGACTATCTACGAGCAGTACTTC. The full variable domain, its missing parts supplied by reference TRBV7-9 and TRBJ2-7, is DTGVSQNPRHKITKRGQNVTFRCDPISEHNRLYWYRQTLGQGPEFLTYFQNEAQLEKSRLLSDRFSAERPKGSFSTLEIQRTEQGDSAMYLCATGMETIYEQYFGPGTRLTVT.

The rearrangement joins TRBV27 to TRBJ2-7; 9 bases are a match to TRBD1. The CDR3 is 15 amino acids. Germline values: CDR1 MNHEY, CDR2 SMNVEV (reference sequence). V lost 6 bases and J lost 3; bases outside the gene matches: 9. The CDR3 nucleotides read TGTGCCAGCAGCCTAGGGGGACAGGGAGGCTACGAGCAGTACTTC. Encoded protein: CASSLGGQGGYEQYF.

V and J are TRBV18 and TRBJ2-7, with 8 bases matching TRBD2. With V trimmed by 2 bases and J by 2 bases, 8 bases remained unmatched. This CDR3 comprises 16 residues. Looked up from germline, CDR1 is KGHSH and CDR2 is LQKENI. In DNA, the CDR3 is TGTGCCAGCTCACCAGGTTCGGGGGGGTCCCCCTACGAGCAGTACTTC. Residues: CASSPGSGGSPYEQYF.